The 21 T cell receptor beta chains below all came from one sample that was sequenced in a study of T-cell reconstitution after alpha-beta-depleted transplantation in children. A TCRbeta library incorporating unique molecular identifiers was prepared. TCRdb fed the PCR reads into MiXCR, producing one record per CDR3 protein. The sample carries over 550,000 distinct CDR3 sequences, about 10% recorded once. Here the sequenced sample was PBMCs from the stem cell graft donor, taken from the stem cell graft. Receptors were obtained from a human donor who donated a stem cell graft to a child with acute myeloid leukemia.

The rearrangement joins TRBV4-2 to TRBJ2-5; 10 bases align to TRBD2. The germline V gene has CDR1 LGHNA and CDR2 YNFKEQ. CDR3 length: 18 residues. V dropped 0 bases and J dropped 4; count of bases not matched to a gene: 11. CDR3 sequence: CASSQDGSSGSRRETQYF. The CDR3 nucleotides are TGTGCCAGCAGCCAAGATGGGTCTAGCGGGAGTAGGCGAGAGACCCAGTACTTC.

V gene TRBV11-1 combines with J gene TRBJ2-3; D gene ambiguous. Trimming removed 5 bases at V and 6 bases at J, with 27 bases between. CDR3 length equals 18 residues. Germline V lookup: CDR1 SGHAT, CDR2 FQDESV (reference sequence). CDR3 protein: CASSPTDGRLLPADTQYF. DNA of the CDR3: TGTGCCAGCAGCCCCACTGATGGGCGCCTGCTCCCAGCGGATACGCAGTATTTT. Filled out from reference TRBV11-1 and TRBJ2-3, the complete variable domain reads EAEVAQSPRYKITEKSQAVAFWCDPISGHATLYWYRQILGQGPELLVQFQDESVVDDSQLPKDRFSAERLKGVDSTLKIQPAELGDSAMYLCASSPTDGRLLPADTQYFGPGTRLTVL.

This clonotype has just a few counts. This chain uses TRBV19 with TRBJ1-2; 9 nucleotides match TRBD1. The germline V gene has CDR1 LNHDA and CDR2 SQIVND (reference sequence). V shed 2 bases, J shed 4 bases, and the junction held 8 bases outside the gene matches. The CDR3 extends over 16 amino acids. CDR3 loop: CASSIPRDRASYGYTF. The CDR3 DNA sequence: TGTGCCAGTAGTATACCCCGGGACAGGGCGAGCTATGGCTACACCTTC.

This chain connects TRBV5-1 to TRBJ2-3; TRBD2 matches 7 bases. The CDR3 extends over 18 amino acids. From germline, CDR1 is SGHRS and CDR2 YFSETQ. Trimming cost V 3 bases and J 0 bases; bases outside gene matches: 13. This CDR3 is CASSSLPTSPYSTDTQYF. In DNA form, the CDR3 reads TGCGCCAGCAGCTCCCTACCGACTAGCCCATACAGCACAGATACGCAGTATTTT.

Only one count was recorded for this clonotype. The rearrangement joins TRBV7-2 to TRBJ2-1; 9 bases match TRBD1. This CDR3 spans 15 amino acids. In germline, CDR1 is SGHTA, CDR2 FQGNSA. V trimming: 4 bases; J trimming: 5 bases; junction bases outside the gene matches: 6. CDR3 DNA sequence: TGTGCCAGCAGCTCCCGGGACAGGGTTGACAATGAGCAGTTCTTC. It yields the protein CASSSRDRVDNEQFF.

This chain joins TRBV9 and TRBJ2-3; D is unresolved. The V gene lost 1 base and the J gene lost 2 bases, with 11 bases spanning the gap. The germline gives CDR1 SGDLS, CDR2 YYNGEE. The CDR3 loop spans 15 amino acids. This chain's CDR3 is CASSVRPANTDTQYF. The CDR3 DNA reads TGTGCCAGCAGCGTACGCCCAGCGAACACAGATACGCAGTATTTT.

This clonotype was seen only once. The chain recombines TRBV5-1 with TRBJ2-2; the match to TRBD1 covers 11 bases. The V and J ends lost 4 bases and 5 bases, in that order; junction bases with no gene match: 7. From germline, CDR1 is SGHRS and CDR2 YFSETQ. This CDR3 comprises 16 residues. The CDR3 DNA is TGCGCCAGCAGCACCGGACAGGGGGCTTTTACCGGGGAGCTGTTTTTT. This codes for CASSTGQGAFTGELFF. Based on the CDR3 plus reference TRBV5-1 and TRBJ2-2, the full variable domain is KAGVTQTPRYLIKTRGQQVTLSCSPISGHRSVSWYQQTPGQGLQFLFEYFSETQRNKGNFPGRFSGRQFSNSRSEMNVSTLELGDSALYLCASSTGQGAFTGELFFGEGSRLTVL.

Only a few counts were recorded for this clonotype. The CDR3 spells CASSRTGEPVGELFF. As DNA, the CDR3 is TGTGCCAGCAGCCGCACAGGGGAGCCTGTGGGGGAGCTGTTTTTT. The chain uses TRBV28 and TRBJ2-2; 7 bases align to TRBD1. The CDR3 length is 15 residues. Germline trimming cut 6 bases from V and 8 bases from J; bases unmatched to any gene: 12. CDR1 is MDHEN and CDR2 is SYDVKM in the germline V gene.

A few counts support this clonotype. The DNA of the CDR3 is TGTGCCAGCAGTTACCCAAAGGGACTAGCCTACGAGCAGTACTTC. Protein product: CASSYPKGLAYEQYF. V is TRBV6-2 or TRBV6-3 and J is TRBJ2-7; TRBD2 aligns across 8 bases. The CDR3 sequence is 15 residues long. Trimming cost V 2 bases and J 2 bases; bases outside gene matches: 5. Germline V gives CDR1 MNHEY, CDR2 SVGEGT.

There are many counts of this clonotype. V gene TRBV9 combines with J gene TRBJ2-3; a possible D gene is TRBD2 (5 bases). The germline V gene encodes CDR1 SGDLS and CDR2 YYNGEE. The CDR3 sequence is 13 residues long. V lost 3 bases, J lost 5 bases, and 10 bases lay in between. CDR3 bases: TGTGCCAGCAGCGACGGCGGGTTAGATACGCAGTATTTT. This codes for CASSDGGLDTQYF.

This clonotype was detected only a few times. This sequence joins TRBV2 and TRBJ2-5, with D tentatively TRBD1 or TRBD2 (5 bases each). Germline values: CDR1 SNHLY, CDR2 FYNNEI. The length of the CDR3 is 14 residues. V was shortened by 4 bases and J by 2 bases, with 11 bases between the two germline ends. CDR3 protein: CASSAPGPQETQYF. The CDR3 nucleotides read TGTGCCAGCAGTGCACCGGGACCACAAGAGACCCAGTACTTC.

This clonotype was observed many times. V gene TRBV28 combines with J gene TRBJ2-1; D remains unclear. Germline CDR1 is MDHEN and CDR2 is SYDVKM. CDR3 length: 14 amino acids. Trimming shortened V by 6 bases and J by 3 bases, and 12 bases separated the two germline ends. The CDR3 DNA follows: TGTGCCAGCAGAGGAGCGTCGGACTACAATGAGCAGTTCTTC. Amino acid sequence: CASRGASDYNEQFF. Based on the CDR3 plus reference TRBV28 and TRBJ2-1, the full variable domain is DVKVTQSSRYLVKRTGEKVFLECVQDMDHENMFWYRQDPGLGLRLIYFSYDVKMKEKGDIPEGYSVSREKKERFSLILESASTNQTSMYLCASRGASDYNEQFFGPGTRLTVL.

The V call is TRBV27, the J call TRBJ2-7, with 7 bases matching TRBD1. After removal of 5 bases from V and 5 bases from J, the junction contained 6 bases not matched to a gene. CDR3 length: 13 residues. Per the germline V gene, CDR1 is MNHEY and CDR2 is SMNVEV (reference sequence). In DNA form, the CDR3 reads TGTGCCAGCAGTGACAGGGTAGGGAACGAGCAGTACTTC. Translation gives CASSDRVGNEQYF.

This clonotype has ten or more counts. This chain connects TRBV20-1 to TRBJ2-3; TRBD2 aligns across 11 bases. CDR3 length: 15 amino acids. The V gene end was trimmed by 7 bases and the J gene end by 8 bases; junction bases not matched to a gene: 14. The V gene's germline CDR1 is DFQATT and CDR2 SNEGSKA (reference sequence). CDR3 sequence: CSGPSPLAGGGTQYF. CDR3 nucleotides: TGCAGTGGCCCCTCCCCGCTAGCGGGAGGTGGTACGCAGTATTTT.

This clonotype has at least ten counts. The V gene is TRBV5-1, the J gene TRBJ2-7; 9 bases are a match to TRBD1. Germline V CDR1 and CDR2: SGHRS, YFSETQ. The CDR3 spans 15 residues. The V and J ends lost 7 bases and 4 bases, in that order; junction bases with no gene match: 12. CDR3 nucleotide sequence: TGCGCCAGCCGCCAGGGGATGACAGGGGGGTACGAGCAGTACTTC. This gives the protein CASRQGMTGGYEQYF.

The chain has TRBV20-1 and TRBJ2-1; 8 bases fit TRBD2. The CDR3 spans 15 residues. Trimming took 4 bases from V and 4 from J; bases not matched to a gene: 9. CDR1 is DFQATT and CDR2 is SNEGSKA in the germline V gene (reference sequence). DNA for the CDR3: TGCAGTGCTAAAGGACTAGCTTTCGCGTACAATGAGCAGTTCTTC. Residues: CSAKGLAFAYNEQFF.

This clonotype was counted at least ten times. The junction shows a germline mismatch at one end, possibly a read error. The chain carries TRBV20-1 and TRBJ2-4, with TRBD1 matching 10 bases. Germline CDR1 is DFQATT and CDR2 is SNEGSKA (reference sequence). The CDR3 totals 14 residues. The CDR3 nucleotides read TGCAGCGCTAGTATGGGACAGGGGATAAACATTCAGTACTTC. This encodes CSASMGQGINIQYF.

The chain recombines TRBV7-8 with TRBJ2-2; 11 bases align to TRBD2. Germline V gives CDR1 SGHVS, CDR2 FQNEAQ. J lost 1 base, V lost 4 bases, and 5 bases had no gene match. The CDR3 runs 17 residues. The CDR3 DNA sequence: TGTGCCAGCAGCTCCACCGGACTAGCGGGGAACACCGGGGAGCTGTTTTTT. Translated, it gives CASSSTGLAGNTGELFF. The variable domain in full, with the rest retrieved from reference TRBV7-8 and TRBJ2-2, is GAGVSQSPRYKVAKRGQDVALRCDPISGHVSLFWYQQALGQGPEFLTYFQNEAQLDKSGLPSDRFFAERPEGSVSTLKIQRTQQEDSAVYLCASSSTGLAGNTGELFFGEGSRLTVL.

V gene TRBV20-1 combines with J gene TRBJ2-4; 7 bases agree with TRBD2. J was trimmed by 7 bases and V by 0 bases; bases with no gene match: 12. Per the germline V gene, CDR1 is DFQATT and CDR2 is SNEGSKA (reference sequence). This CDR3 region has 16 residues. CDR3 bases: TGCAGTGCTAGAGATTACGGGGGAGGGCCCTCTAACATTCAGTACTTC. The encoded protein is CSARDYGGGPSNIQYF.

This clonotype showed up many times. The chain recombines TRBV5-1 with TRBJ2-1, with 9 positions matching TRBD2. CDR1 and CDR2 (germline): SGHRS, YFSETQ. This CDR3 has 15 residues. V was clipped by 4 bases and J by 8 bases; unmatched bases: 10. DNA for the CDR3: TGCGCCAGCAGCGCGGGACTAGCCCTACAGGATGAGCAGTTCTTC. This translates into CASSAGLALQDEQFF.

This clonotype was counted only a few times. This chain uses TRBV12-5 with TRBJ2-5; 9 bases map to TRBD2. This CDR3 has 13 residues. Germline V gene sequence: CDR1 LGHNT, CDR2 FRNRAP. The V and J ends lost 7 bases and 5 bases, in that order; junction bases with no gene match: 5. CDR3 coding DNA: TGTGCTAGTGTGGCTAGCGGGACGGAGACCCAGTACTTC. Translating it yields CASVASGTETQYF.